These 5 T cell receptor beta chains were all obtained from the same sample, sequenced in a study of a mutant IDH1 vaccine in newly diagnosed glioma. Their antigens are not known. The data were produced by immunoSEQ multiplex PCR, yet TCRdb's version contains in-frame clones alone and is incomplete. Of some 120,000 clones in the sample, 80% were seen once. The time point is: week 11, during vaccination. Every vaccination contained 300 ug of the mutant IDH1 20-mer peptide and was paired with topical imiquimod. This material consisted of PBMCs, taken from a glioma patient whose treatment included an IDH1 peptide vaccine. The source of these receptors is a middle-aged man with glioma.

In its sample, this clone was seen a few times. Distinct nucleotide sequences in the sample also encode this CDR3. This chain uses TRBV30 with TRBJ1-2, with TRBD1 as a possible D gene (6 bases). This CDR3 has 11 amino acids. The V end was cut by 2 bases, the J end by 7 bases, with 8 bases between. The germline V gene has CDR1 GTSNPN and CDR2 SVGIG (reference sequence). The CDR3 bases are TGTGCCTGGAGTCCCAGGGGTGGCTACACCTTC. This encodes CAWSPRGGYTF.

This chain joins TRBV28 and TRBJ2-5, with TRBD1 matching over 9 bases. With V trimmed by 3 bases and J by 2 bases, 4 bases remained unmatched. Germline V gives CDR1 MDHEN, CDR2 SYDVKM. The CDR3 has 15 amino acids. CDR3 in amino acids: CASSFRQGGQETQYF. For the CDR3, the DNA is TGTGCCAGCAGTTTTCGACAGGGGGGTCAAGAGACCCAGTACTTC. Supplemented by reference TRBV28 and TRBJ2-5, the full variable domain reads DVKVTQSSRYLVKRTGEKVFLECVQDMDHENMFWYRQDPGLGLRLIYFSYDVKMKEKGDIPEGYSVSREKKERFSLILESASTNQTSMYLCASSFRQGGQETQYFGPGTRLLVL.

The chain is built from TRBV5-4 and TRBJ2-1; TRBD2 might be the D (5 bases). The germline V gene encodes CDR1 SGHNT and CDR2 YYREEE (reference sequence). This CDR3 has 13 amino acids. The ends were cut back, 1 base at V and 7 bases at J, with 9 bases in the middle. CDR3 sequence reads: CASSLTRTNEQFF. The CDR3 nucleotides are TGTGCCAGCAGCTTGACTAGGACGAATGAGCAGTTCTTC. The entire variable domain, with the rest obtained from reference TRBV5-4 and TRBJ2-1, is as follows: ETGVTQSPTHLIKTRGQQVTLRCSSQSGHNTVSWYQQALGQGPQFIFQYYREEENGRGNFPPRFSGLQFPNYSSELNVNALELDDSALYLCASSLTRTNEQFFGPGTRLTVL.

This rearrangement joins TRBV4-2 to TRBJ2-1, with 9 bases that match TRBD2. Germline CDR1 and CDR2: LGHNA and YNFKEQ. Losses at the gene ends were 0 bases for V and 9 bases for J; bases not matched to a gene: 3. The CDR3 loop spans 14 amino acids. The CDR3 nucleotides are TGTGCCAGCAGCCAAGACGGGACTAGCATTGAGCAGTTCTTC. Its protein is CASSQDGTSIEQFF.

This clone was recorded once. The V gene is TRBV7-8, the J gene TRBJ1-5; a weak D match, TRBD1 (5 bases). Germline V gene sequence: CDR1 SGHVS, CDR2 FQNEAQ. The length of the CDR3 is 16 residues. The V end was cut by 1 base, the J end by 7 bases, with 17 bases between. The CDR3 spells CASSLVLGQGWQPQHF. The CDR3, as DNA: TGTGCCAGCAGCTTAGTCTTGGGGCAGGGTTGGCAGCCCCAGCATTTT.